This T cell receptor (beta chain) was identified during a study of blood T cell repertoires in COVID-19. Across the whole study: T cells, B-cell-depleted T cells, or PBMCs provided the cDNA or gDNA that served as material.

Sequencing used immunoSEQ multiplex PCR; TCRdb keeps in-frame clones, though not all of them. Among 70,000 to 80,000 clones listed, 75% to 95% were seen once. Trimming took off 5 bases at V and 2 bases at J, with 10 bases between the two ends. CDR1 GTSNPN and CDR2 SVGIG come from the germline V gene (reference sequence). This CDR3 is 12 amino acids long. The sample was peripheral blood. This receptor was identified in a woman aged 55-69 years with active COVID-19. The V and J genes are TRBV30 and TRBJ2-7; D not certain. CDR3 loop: CAWGLTTYEQYF. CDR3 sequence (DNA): TGTGCCTGGGGCCTAACCACCTACGAGCAGTACTTC.